The clone carrying this TCR beta chain has at least ten counts. The source of the sample is a study of regulatory T cells in long-lasting Graves disease. Study details: Recently diagnosed Graves' patients had received antithyroid drugs for under 3 months.

Germline assignment: CDR1 MDHEN and CDR2 SYDVKM. The CDR3 is made up of 12 amino acids. Between the trimmed V and J ends, which lost 5 bases and 6 bases, there was a span of 8 bases. In building TCR beta libraries, iRepertoire HTBI primers were used together with Arm-PCR of CDR3 regions. TCRdb recomputed calls from the multiplex PCR reads with MiXCR, one row per CDR3 protein. This sample carries more than 400,000 distinct CDR3 sequences, about 15% of them seen once, and the ten largest clones take about 10%. Time point noted: newly diagnosed GD, antithyroid drugs for less than 3 months. PBMC RNA was the source of the TCR library. It was by American Thyroid Association guidelines that Graves' disease was diagnosed. The same data also went into a second study, on T cells in Graves' hyperthyroidism and ophthalmopathy.

The TCR originated in a woman in her 30s with Graves disease. The sample consisted of peripheral blood mononuclear cells (PBMCs), taken at new diagnosis, from a patient treated with antithyroid drugs. This chain joins TRBV28 and TRBJ2-1; D remains unclear. The CDR3 DNA reads as TGTGCCAGCAGTCCGGCCCCCAATGAGCAGTTCTTC. Amino acid sequence: CASSPAPNEQFF.